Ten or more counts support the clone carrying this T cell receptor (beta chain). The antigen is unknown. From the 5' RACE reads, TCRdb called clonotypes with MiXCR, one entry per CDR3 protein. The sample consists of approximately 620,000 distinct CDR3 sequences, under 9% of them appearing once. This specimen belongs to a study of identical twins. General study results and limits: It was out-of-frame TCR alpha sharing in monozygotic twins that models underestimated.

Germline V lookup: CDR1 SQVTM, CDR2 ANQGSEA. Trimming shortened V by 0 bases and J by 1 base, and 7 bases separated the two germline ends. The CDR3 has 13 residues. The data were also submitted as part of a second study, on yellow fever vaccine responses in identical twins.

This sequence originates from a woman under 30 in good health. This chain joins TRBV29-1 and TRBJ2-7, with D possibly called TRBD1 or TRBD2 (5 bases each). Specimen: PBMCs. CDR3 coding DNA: TGCAGCGTTGAAGAGGGGGAGTCCTACGAGCAGTACTTC. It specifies CSVEEGESYEQYF.